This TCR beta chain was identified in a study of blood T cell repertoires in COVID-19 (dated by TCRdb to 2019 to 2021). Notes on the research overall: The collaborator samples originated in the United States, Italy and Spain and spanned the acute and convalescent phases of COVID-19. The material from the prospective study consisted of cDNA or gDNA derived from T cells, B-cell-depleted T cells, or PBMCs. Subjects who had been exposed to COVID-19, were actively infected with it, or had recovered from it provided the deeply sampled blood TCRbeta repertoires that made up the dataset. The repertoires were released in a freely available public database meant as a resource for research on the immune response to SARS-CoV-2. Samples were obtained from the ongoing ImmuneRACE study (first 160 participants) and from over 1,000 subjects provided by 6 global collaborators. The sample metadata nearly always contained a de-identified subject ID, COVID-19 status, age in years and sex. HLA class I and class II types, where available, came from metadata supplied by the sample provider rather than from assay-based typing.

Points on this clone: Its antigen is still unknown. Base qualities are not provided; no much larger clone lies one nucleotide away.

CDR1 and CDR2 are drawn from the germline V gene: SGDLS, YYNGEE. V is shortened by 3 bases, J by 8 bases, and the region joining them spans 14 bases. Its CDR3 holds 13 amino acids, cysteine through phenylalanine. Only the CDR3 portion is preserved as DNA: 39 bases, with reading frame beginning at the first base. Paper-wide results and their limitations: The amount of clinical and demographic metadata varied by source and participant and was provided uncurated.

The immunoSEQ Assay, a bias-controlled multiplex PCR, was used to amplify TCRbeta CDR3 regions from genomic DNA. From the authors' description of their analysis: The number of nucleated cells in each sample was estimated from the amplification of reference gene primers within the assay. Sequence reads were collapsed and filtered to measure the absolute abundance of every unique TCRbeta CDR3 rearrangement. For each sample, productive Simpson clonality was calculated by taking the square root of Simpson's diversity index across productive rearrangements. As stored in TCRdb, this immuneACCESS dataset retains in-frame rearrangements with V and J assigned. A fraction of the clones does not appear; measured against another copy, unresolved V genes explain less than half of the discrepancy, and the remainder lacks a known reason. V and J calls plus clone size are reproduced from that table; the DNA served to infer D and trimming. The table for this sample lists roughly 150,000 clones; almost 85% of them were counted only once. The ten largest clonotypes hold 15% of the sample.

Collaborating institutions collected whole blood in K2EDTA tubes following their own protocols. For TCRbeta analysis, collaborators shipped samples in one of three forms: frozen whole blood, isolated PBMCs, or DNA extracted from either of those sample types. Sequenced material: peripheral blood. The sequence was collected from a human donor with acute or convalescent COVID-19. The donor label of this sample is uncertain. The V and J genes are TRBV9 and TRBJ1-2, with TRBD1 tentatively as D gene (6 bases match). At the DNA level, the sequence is TGTGCCAGCAGCGCAGGGGCAGGGCACGGCTACACCTTC. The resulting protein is CASSAGAGHGYTF.